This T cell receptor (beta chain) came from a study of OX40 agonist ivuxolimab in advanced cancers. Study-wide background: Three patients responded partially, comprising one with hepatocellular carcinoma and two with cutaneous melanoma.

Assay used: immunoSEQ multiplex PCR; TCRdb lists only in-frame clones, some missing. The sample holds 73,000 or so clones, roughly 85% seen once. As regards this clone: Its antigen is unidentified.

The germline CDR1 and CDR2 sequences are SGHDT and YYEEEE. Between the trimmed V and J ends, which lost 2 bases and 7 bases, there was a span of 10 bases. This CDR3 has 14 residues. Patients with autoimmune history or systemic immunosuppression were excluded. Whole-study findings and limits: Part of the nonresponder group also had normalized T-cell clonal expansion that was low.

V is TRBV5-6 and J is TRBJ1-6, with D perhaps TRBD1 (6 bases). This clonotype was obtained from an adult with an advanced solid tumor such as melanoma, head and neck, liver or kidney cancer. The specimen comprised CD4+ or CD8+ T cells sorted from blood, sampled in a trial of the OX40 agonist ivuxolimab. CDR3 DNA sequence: TGTGCCAGCAGCTTAGGACAGCTAAATTCACCCCTCCACTTT. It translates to CASSLGQLNSPLHF.